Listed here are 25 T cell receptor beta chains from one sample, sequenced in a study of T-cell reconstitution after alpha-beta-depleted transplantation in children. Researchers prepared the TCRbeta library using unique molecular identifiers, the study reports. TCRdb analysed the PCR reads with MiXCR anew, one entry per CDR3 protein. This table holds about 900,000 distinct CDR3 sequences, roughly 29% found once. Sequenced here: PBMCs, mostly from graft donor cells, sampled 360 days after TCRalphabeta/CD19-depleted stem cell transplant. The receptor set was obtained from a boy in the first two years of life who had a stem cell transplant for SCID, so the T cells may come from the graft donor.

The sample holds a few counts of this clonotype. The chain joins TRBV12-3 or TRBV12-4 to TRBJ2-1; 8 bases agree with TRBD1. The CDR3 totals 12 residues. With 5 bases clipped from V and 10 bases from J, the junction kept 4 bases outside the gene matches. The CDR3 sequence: CASSTDRGEQFF. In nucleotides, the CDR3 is TGTGCCAGCAGTACTGACAGGGGCGAGCAGTTCTTC.

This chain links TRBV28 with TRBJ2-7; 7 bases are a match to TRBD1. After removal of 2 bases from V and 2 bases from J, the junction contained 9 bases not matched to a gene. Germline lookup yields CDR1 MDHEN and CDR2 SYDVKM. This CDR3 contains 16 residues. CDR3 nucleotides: TGTGCCAGCAGTTTACTAGGGACAGCCGCAGCCTACGAGCAGTACTTC. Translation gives CASSLLGTAAAYEQYF.

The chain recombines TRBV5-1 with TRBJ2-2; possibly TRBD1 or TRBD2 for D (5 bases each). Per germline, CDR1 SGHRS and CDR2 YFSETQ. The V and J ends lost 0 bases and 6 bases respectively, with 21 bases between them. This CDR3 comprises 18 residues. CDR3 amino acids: CASSLEPSGTFWAGELFF. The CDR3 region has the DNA TGCGCCAGCAGCTTGGAACCCTCCGGGACGTTTTGGGCCGGGGAGCTGTTTTTT.

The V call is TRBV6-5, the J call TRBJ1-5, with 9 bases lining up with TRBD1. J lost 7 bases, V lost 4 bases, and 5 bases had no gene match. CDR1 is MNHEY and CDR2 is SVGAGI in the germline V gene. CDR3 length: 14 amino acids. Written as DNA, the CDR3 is TGTGCCAGCAGTTCACAACAGGGGGCCCAGCCCCAGCATTTT. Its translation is CASSSQQGAQPQHF.

CDR3: CASSLARSRLAGGHTDTQYF. CDR3 DNA: TGTGCCAGCAGCTTAGCTCGTTCAAGACTAGCGGGGGGGCACACAGATACGCAGTATTTT. The V gene is TRBV7-2, the J gene TRBJ2-3; 14 bases fit TRBD2. Germline V lookup: CDR1 SGHTA, CDR2 FQGNSA. CDR3 length: 20 residues. J gave up 2 bases and V 0 bases, and 10 bases lay outside the gene matches.

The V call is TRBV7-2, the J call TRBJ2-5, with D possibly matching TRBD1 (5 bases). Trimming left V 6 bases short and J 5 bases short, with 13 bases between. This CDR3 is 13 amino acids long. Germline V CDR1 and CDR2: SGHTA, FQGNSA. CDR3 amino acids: CASRPTVVETQYF. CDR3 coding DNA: TGTGCCAGCAGACCGACAGTGGTGGAGACCCAGTACTTC.

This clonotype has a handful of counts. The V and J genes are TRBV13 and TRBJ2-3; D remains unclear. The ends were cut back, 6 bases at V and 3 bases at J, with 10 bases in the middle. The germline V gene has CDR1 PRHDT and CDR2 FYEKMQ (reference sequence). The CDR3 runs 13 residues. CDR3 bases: TGTGCCAGCAGTTGGGAAAAGACAGATACGCAGTATTTT. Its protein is CASSWEKTDTQYF. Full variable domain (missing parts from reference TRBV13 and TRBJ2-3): AAGVIQSPRHLIKEKRETATLKCYPIPRHDTVYWYQQGPGQDPQFLISFYEKMQSDKGSIPDRFSAQQFSDYHSELNMSSLELGDSALYFCASSWEKTDTQYFGPGTRLTVL.

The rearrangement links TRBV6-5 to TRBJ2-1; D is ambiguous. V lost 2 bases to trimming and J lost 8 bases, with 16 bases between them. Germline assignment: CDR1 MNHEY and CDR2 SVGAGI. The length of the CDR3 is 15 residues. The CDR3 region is CASSYMGLNGDEQFF. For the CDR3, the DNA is TGTGCCAGCAGTTACATGGGTCTTAATGGCGATGAGCAGTTCTTC.

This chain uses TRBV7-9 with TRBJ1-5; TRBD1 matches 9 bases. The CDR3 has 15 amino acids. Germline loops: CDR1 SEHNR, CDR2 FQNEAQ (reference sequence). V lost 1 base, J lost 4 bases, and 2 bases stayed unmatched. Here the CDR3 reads CASSLDGTGNQPQHF. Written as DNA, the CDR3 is TGTGCCAGCAGCTTAGACGGGACAGGGAATCAGCCCCAGCATTTT.

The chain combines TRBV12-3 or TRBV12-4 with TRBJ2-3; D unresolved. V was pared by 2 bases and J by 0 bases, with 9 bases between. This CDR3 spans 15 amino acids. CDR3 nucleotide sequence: TGTGCCAGCAGTTTAAGCGACGGTAGCACAGATACGCAGTATTTT. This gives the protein CASSLSDGSTDTQYF.

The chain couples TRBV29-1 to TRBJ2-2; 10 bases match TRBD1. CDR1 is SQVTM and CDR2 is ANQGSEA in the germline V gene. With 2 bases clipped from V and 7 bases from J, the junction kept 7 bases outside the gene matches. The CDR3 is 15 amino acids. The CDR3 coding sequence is TGCAGCGTTGAACCGAGCGGGACAGGGGTCGGGGAGCTGTTTTTT. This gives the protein CSVEPSGTGVGELFF.

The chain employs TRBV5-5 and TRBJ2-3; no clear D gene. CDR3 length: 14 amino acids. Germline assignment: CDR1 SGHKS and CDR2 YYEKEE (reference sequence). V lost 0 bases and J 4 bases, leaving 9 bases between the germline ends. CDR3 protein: CASSLDLFADTQYF. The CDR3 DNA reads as TGTGCCAGCAGCTTGGACCTTTTCGCAGATACGCAGTATTTT.

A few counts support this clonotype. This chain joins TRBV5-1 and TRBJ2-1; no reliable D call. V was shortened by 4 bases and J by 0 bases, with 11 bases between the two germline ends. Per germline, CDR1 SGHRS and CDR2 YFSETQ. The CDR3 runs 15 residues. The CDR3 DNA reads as TGCGCCAGCAGCCTCCCTTACAGCTCCTACAATGAGCAGTTCTTC. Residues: CASSLPYSSYNEQFF. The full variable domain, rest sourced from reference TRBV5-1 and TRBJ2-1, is KAGVTQTPRYLIKTRGQQVTLSCSPISGHRSVSWYQQTPGQGLQFLFEYFSETQRNKGNFPGRFSGRQFSNSRSEMNVSTLELGDSALYLCASSLPYSSYNEQFFGPGTRLTVL.

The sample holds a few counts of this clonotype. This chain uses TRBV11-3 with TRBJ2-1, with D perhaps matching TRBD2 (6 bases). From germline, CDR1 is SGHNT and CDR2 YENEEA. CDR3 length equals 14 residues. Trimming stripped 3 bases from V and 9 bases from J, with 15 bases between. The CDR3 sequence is CASSLVGLQSEQFF. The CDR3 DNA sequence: TGTGCCAGCAGCTTGGTGGGACTGCAGTCTGAGCAGTTCTTC.

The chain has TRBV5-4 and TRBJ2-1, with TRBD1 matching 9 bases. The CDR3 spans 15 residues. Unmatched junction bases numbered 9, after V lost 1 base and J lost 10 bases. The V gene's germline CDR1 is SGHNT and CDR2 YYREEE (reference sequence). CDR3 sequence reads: CASSLPGQGLREQFF. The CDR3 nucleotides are TGTGCCAGCAGCTTGCCGGGACAGGGATTGAGAGAGCAGTTCTTC.

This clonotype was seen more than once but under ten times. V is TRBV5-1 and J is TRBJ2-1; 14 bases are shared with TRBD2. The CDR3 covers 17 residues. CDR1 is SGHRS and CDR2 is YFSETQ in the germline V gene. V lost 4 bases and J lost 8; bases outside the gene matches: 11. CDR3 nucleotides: TGCGCCAGCAGCCACGGGACTAGCGGGGGTGGTAGCTATGAGCAGTTCTTC. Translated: CASSHGTSGGGSYEQFF.

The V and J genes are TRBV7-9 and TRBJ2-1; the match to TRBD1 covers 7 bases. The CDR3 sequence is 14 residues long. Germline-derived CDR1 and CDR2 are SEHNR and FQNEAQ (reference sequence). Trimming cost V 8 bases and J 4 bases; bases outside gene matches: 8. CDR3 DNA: TGTGCCAGCCGCGGACGACAGGGATACAATGAGCAGTTCTTC. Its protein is CASRGRQGYNEQFF.

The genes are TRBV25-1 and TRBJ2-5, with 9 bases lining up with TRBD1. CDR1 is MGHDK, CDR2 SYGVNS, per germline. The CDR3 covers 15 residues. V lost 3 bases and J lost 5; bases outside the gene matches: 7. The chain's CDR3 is CASSEIQGAGETQYF. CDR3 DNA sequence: TGTGCCAGCAGTGAGATACAGGGGGCCGGGGAGACCCAGTACTTC.

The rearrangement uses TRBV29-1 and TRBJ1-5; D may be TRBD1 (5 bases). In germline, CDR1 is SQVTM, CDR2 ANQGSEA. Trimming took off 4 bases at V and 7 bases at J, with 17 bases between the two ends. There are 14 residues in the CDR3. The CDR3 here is CSVGTGQGRQPQHF. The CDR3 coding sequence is TGCAGCGTTGGGACGGGGCAGGGTAGGCAGCCCCAGCATTTT.

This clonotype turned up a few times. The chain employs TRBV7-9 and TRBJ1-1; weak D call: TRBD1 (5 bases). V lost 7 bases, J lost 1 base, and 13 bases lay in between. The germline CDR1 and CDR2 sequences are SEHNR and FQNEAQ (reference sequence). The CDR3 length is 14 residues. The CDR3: CASTRTLANTEAFF. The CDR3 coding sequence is TGTGCCAGCACCAGGACACTCGCGAACACTGAAGCTTTCTTT.

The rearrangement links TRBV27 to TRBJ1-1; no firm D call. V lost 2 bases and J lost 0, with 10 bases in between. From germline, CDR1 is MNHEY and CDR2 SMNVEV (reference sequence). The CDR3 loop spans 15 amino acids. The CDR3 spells CASSLGGLVNTEAFF. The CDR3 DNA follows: TGTGCCAGCAGTTTAGGAGGTCTCGTGAACACTGAAGCTTTCTTT.

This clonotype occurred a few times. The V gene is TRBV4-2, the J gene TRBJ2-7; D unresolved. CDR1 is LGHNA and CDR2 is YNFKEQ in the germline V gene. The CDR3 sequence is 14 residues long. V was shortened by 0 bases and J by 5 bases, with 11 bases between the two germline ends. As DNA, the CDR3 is TGTGCCAGCAGCCAAGAGTTCGGTTCACACGAGCAGTACTTC. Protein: CASSQEFGSHEQYF.

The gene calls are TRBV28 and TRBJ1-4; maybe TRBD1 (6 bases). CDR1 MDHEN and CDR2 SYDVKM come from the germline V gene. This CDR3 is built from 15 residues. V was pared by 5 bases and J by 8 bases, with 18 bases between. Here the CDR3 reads CASSPPGGLGEKLFF. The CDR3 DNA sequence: TGTGCCAGCAGTCCTCCCGGGGGGCTGGGGGAAAAACTGTTTTTT.

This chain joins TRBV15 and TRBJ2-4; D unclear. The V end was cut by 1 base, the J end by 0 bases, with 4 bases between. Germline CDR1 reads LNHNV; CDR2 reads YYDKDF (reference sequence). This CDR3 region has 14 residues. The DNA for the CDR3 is TGTGCCACCAGCAGAGGACTAGCCAAAAACATTCAGTACTTC. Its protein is CATSRGLAKNIQYF.

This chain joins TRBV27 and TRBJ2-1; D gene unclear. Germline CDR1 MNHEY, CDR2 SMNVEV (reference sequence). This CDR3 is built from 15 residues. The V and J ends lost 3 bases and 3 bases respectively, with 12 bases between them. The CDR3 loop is CASSLAVSFYNEQFF. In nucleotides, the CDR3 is TGTGCCAGCAGTTTGGCCGTCAGTTTCTACAATGAGCAGTTCTTC.